This TCR beta chain was identified in a study of early T cells in non-severe SARS-CoV-2 infection. The CDR3 is 14 amino acids. V was pared by 3 bases and J by 1 base, with 1 base of the junction left unmatched. This clonotype was detected a few times. Molecules of cDNA were individually given unique molecular identifiers that were attached to them. MiXCR, run by TCRdb on the 5' RACE reads, gives a single entry per CDR3 protein. The table records 90,000 to 100,000 distinct CDR3 sequences, under 15% of them present only once. This sequence joins TRBV12-3 or TRBV12-4 and TRBJ1-2; 8 bases align to TRBD1. Sequencing input: whole blood. The receptor was isolated from an adult who was a healthcare worker with PCR-confirmed SARS-CoV-2 infection or an uninfected control (not recorded which). The CDR3 loop is CASSLTGVNYGYTF. The CDR3 DNA reads as TGTGCCAGCAGTTTGACAGGGGTTAACTATGGCTACACCTTC.